The sequence of this T cell receptor (beta chain) was determined in a study of blood T cell repertoires in COVID-19. The overall study: Samples of COVID-19 (acute and convalescent) were obtained from the United States, Italy and Spain.

Produced via immunoSEQ multiplex PCR; TCRdb's table is partial and in-frame only. Counted here are more than 95,000 clones, more than 80% occurring once; the ten biggest clones make up roughly 29%. Germline V CDR1 and CDR2: LNHDA, SQIVND (reference sequence). This CDR3 contains 15 residues. V lost 8 bases and J lost 4; bases outside the gene matches: 11. Sequencing was performed on peripheral blood. The chain uses TRBV19 and TRBJ1-2; the match to TRBD1 covers 9 bases. This sequence originates from a man aged 60 to 69 with acute or convalescent COVID-19. The CDR3 nucleotides are TGTGCCAGTTGCCGGGACAGGGCCGCGAGCTATGGCTACACCTTC. Protein: CASCRDRAASYGYTF.